This T cell receptor (beta chain) was sequenced during a study of blood T cell repertoires in COVID-19. In the study overall: The origin of the acute and convalescent COVID-19 samples was the United States, Italy and Spain. T cells, B-cell-depleted T cells, or PBMCs provided the cDNA or gDNA that served as material.

Under the authors' procedure: From reference gene primer amplification, estimates of nucleated cell counts were derived. The repertoire was sequenced with immunoSEQ multiplex PCR; TCRdb's copy has only in-frame clones and lacks some. V and J calls and clone size are given by that table; D and trimming were obtained from the DNA. The sample shows some 340,000 clones, 85% of them seen only once. The V segment lost 7 bases and the J segment 5 bases; nucleotides outside the gene matches: 8. The CDR3 is 14 amino acids. Germline V lookup: CDR1 MNHNY, CDR2 SVGAGI (reference sequence). The receptor was isolated from a woman between 18 and 29 years old with acute or convalescent COVID-19. V usage is TRBV6-6 and J usage is TRBJ2-5, with 9 bases lining up with TRBD1. The sequencing sample was made of peripheral blood. CDR3 DNA: TGTGCCAGCACAATACAGGGGGCGAAGGAGACCCAGTACTTC. Translating gives CASTIQGAKETQYF.